Below, one T cell receptor (beta chain) is given with its context. Profiled with immunoSEQ multiplex PCR; TCRdb holds only in-frame clones, not every one. The sample consists of some 2 million clones, roughly 94% of them appearing once. Germline V gene lookup returns CDR1 WSHSY and CDR2 SAAADI. V lost 5 bases and J lost 5; bases outside the gene matches: 14. This CDR3 is 17 amino acids long. This sample stems from a study of shared clonotypes between healthy human individuals. The chain recombines TRBV10-2 with TRBJ1-5; the match to TRBD1 covers 8 bases. This clonotype was obtained from a man between 18 and 29 years old in good health. Sample: naive CD4+ T cells sorted from blood. The subset here: CD45RA+ positively selected. The CDR3 reads CASSNGQGGQSYQPQHF. CDR3 DNA sequence: TGCGCCAGCAGTAATGGACAGGGCGGCCAAAGCTATCAGCCCCAGCATTTT.